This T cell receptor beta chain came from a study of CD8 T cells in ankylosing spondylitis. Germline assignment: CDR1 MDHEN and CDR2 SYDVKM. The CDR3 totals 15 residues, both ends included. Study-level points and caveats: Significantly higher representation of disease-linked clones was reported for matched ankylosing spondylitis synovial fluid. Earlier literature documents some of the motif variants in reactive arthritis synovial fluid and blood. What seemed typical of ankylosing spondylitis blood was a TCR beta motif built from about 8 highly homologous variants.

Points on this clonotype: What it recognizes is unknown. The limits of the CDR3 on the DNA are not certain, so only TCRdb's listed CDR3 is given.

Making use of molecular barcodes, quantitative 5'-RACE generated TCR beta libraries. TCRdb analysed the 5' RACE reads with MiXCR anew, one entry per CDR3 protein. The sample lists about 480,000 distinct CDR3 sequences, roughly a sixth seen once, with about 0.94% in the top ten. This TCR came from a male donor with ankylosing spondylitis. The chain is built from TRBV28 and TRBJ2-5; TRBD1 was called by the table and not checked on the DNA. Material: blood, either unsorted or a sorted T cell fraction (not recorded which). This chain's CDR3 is CASSFGQGARETQHF.